The present T cell receptor (beta chain) was sequenced within a study of blood T cell repertoires in COVID-19. Study-level background: Whether acute or convalescent, the COVID-19 samples came from the United States, Italy and Spain. Sources were T cells, B-cell-depleted T cells, or PBMCs; the material itself was cDNA or gDNA.

Trimming at V came to 4 bases and at J to 7 bases, leaving 5 bases not matched to a gene. The germline V gene encodes CDR1 LNHDA and CDR2 SQIVND (reference sequence). This CDR3 is 14 amino acids long. This clone appeared a single time. Per the original data handling: Estimation of nucleated cell counts was performed using reference gene primer amplification. Assay: immunoSEQ multiplex PCR; the TCRdb copy retains only in-frame clones and omits some. V and J calls and clone size are those listed in that table; D and trimming were worked out from the DNA. The sample yields some 41,000 clones, about 88% seen once.

The chain joins TRBV19 to TRBJ1-5; 9 positions agree with TRBD1. The sequence was collected from a man aged 65-85 years with active COVID-19. Sample: peripheral blood. CDR3 region: CASSRTGQGQPQHF. CDR3 bases: TGTGCCAGTAGTAGGACAGGACAGGGGCAGCCCCAGCATTTT.